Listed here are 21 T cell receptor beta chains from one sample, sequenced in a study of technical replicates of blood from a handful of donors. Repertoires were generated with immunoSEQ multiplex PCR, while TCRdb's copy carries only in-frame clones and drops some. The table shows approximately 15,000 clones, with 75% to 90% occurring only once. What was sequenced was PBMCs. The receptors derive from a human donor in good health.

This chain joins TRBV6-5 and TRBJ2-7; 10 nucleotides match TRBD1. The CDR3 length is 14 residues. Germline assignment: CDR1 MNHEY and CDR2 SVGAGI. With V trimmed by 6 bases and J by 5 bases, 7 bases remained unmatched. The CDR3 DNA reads TGTGCCAGCAGCACCGGGACAGGGGTCCACGAGCAGTACTTC. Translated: CASSTGTGVHEQYF.

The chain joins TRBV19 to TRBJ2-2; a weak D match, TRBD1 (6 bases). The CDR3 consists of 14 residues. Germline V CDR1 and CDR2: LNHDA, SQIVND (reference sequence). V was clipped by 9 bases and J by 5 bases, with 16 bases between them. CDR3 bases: TGTGCCAGCGACTCCTCACAGGGAACCGGGGAGCTGTTTTTT. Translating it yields CASDSSQGTGELFF.

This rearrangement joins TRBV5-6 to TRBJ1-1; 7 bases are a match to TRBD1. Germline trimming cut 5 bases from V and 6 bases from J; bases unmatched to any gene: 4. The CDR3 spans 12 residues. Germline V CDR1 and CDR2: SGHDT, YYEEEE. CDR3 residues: CASRSRGPEAFF. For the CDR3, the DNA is TGTGCCAGCAGATCTAGGGGGCCTGAAGCTTTCTTT.

The CDR3 protein is CASRRAGVSYEQYF. The DNA for the CDR3 is TGTGCCAGCAGAAGGGCAGGGGTATCCTACGAGCAGTACTTC. The rearrangement joins TRBV6-5 to TRBJ2-7, with D tentatively TRBD1 (6 bases). Between the trimmed V and J ends, which lost 6 bases and 1 base, there was a span of 13 bases. CDR3 length equals 14 residues. Germline values: CDR1 MNHEY, CDR2 SVGAGI.

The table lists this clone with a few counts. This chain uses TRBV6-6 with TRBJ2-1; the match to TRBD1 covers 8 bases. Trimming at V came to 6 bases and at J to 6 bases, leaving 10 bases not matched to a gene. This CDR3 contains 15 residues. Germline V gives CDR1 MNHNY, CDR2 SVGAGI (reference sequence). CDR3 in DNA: TGTGCCAGCAGCTGGGACAGGTTGGCCCCCAATGAGCAGTTCTTC. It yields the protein CASSWDRLAPNEQFF.

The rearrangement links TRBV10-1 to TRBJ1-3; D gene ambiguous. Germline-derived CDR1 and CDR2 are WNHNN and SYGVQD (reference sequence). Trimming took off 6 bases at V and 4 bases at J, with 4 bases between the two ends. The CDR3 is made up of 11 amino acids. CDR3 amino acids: CASSPGNTIYF. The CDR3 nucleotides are TGCGCCAGCAGCCCGGGAAACACCATATATTTT.

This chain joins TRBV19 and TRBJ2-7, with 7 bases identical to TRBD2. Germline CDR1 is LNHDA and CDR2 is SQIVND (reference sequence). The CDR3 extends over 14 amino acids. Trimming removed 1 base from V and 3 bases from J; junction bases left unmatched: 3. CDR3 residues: CASSIAGGGYEQYF. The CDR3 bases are TGTGCCAGTAGTATAGCTGGCGGGGGCTACGAGCAGTACTTC. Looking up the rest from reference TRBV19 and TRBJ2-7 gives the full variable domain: DGGITQSPKYLFRKEGQNVTLSCEQNLNHDAMYWYRQDPGQGLRLIYYSQIVNDFQKGDIAEGYSVSREKKESFPLTVTSAQKNPTAFYLCASSIAGGGYEQYFGPGTRLTVT.

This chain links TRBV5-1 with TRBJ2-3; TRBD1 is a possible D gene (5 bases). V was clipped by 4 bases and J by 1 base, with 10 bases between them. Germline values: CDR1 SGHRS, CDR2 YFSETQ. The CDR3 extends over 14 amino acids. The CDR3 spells CASSQMTGTDTQYF. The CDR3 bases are TGCGCCAGCAGCCAGATGACAGGCACAGATACGCAGTATTTT.

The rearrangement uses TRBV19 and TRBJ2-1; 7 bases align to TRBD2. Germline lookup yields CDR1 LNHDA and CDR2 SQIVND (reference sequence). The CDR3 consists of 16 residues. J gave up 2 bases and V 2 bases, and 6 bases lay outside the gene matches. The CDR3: CASSIYAGTTYNEQFF. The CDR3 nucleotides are TGTGCCAGTAGTATATATGCGGGGACTACCTACAATGAGCAGTTCTTC.

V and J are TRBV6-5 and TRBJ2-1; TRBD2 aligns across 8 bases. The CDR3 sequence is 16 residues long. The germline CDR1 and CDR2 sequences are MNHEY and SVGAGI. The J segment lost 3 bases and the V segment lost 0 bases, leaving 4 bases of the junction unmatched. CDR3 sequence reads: CASSYSEREIYNEQFF. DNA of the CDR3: TGTGCCAGCAGTTACTCGGAGCGGGAGATCTACAATGAGCAGTTCTTC.

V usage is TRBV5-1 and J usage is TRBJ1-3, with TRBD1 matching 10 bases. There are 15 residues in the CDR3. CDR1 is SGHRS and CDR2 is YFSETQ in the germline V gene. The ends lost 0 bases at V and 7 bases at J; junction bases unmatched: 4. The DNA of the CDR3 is TGCGCCAGCAGCTTGGATTCGGGACAGGGGAACACCATATATTTT. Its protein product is CASSLDSGQGNTIYF.

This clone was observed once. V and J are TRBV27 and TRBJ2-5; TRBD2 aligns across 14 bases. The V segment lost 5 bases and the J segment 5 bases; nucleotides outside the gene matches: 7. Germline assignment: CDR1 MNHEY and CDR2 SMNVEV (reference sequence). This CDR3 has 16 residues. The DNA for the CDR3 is TGTGCCAGCAGTCTCTCCCGGACTAGCGGGAGGGAGACCCAGTACTTC. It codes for CASSLSRTSGRETQYF.

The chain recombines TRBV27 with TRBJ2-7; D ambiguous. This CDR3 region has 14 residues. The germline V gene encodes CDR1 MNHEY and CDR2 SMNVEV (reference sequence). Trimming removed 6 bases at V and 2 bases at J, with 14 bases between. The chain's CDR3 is CASSQRRGAYEQYF. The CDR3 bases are TGTGCCAGCAGCCAAAGGCGCGGAGCCTACGAGCAGTACTTC.

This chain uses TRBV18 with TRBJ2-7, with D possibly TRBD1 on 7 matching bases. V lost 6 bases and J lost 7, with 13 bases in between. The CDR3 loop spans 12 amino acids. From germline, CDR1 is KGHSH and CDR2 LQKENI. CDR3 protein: CASSATGREQYF. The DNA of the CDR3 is TGTGCCAGCTCGGCGACAGGGAGGGAGCAGTACTTC. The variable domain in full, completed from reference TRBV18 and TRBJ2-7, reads NAGVMQNPRHLVRRRGQEARLRCSPMKGHSHVYWYRQLPEEGLKFMVYLQKENIIDESGMPKERFSAEFPKEGPSILRIQQVVRGDSAAYFCASSATGREQYFGPGTRLTVT.

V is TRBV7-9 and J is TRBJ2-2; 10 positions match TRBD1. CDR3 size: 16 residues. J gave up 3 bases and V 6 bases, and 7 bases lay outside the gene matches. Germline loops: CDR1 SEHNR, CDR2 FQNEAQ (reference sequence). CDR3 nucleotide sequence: TGTGCCAGCAGAACTCCTGGGACAGGGGACACCGGGGAGCTGTTTTTT. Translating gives CASRTPGTGDTGELFF.

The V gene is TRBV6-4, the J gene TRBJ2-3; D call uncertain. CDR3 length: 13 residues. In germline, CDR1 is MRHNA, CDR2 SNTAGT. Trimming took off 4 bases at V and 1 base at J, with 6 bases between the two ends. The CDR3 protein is CASSGQGTDTQYF. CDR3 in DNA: TGTGCCAGCAGTGGGCAGGGCACAGATACGCAGTATTTT.

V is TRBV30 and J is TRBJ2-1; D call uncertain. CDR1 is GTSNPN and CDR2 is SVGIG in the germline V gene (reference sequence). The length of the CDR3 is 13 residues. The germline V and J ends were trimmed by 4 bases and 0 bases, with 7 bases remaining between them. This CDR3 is CAWNPSSYNEQFF. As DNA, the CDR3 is TGTGCCTGGAATCCGTCCTCCTACAATGAGCAGTTCTTC.

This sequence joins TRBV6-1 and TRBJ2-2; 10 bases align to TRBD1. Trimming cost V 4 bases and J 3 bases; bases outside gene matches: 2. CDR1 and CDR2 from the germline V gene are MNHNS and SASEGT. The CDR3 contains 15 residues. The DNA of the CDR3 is TGTGCCAGCAGTGTTGACAGGGGGCACACCGGGGAGCTGTTTTTT. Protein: CASSVDRGHTGELFF.

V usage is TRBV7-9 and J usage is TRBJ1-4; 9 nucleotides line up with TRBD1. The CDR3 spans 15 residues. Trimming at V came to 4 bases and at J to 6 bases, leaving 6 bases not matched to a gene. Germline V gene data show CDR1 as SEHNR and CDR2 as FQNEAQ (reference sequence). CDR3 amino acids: CASSSSGTGHEKLFF. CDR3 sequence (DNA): TGTGCCAGCAGCTCATCCGGGACAGGGCATGAAAAACTGTTTTTT.

CDR3 nucleotide sequence: TGTGCCAGCAGTGATCCGGGACAGCCTTACGAGCAGTACTTC. It translates to CASSDPGQPYEQYF. The genes are TRBV2 and TRBJ2-7; 7 bases agree with TRBD1. The germline V gene has CDR1 SNHLY and CDR2 FYNNEI. CDR3 size: 14 residues. V lost 3 bases to trimming and J lost 4 bases; unmatched junction nucleotides: 6.

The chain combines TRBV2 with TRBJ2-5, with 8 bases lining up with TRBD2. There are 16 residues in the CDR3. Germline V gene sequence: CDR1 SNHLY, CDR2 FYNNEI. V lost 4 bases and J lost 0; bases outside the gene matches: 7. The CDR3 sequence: CASSVLGSGNQETQYF. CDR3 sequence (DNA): TGTGCCAGCAGTGTCTTGGGTAGCGGGAACCAAGAGACCCAGTACTTC.